Listed here are 14 T cell receptor beta chains from one sample, sequenced in a study of T cells in tuberculosis. Produced via immunoSEQ multiplex PCR; TCRdb's table is partial and in-frame only. The sample carries about 43,000 clones, about 96% recorded once. Material for sequencing was PBMCs. The source of these receptors is a donor aged 10 to 29 with latent tuberculosis or without tuberculosis infection.

V and J are TRBV13 and TRBJ2-7; 13 nucleotides line up with TRBD2. The CDR3 is 16 amino acids. The J segment lost 6 bases and the V segment lost 4 bases, leaving 9 bases of the junction unmatched. In germline, CDR1 is PRHDT, CDR2 FYEKMQ (reference sequence). CDR3 protein: CASSSTSGGARSEQYF. The CDR3 DNA sequence: TGTGCCAGCAGCTCCACTAGCGGGGGGGCTCGAAGCGAGCAGTACTTC.

V usage is TRBV19 and J usage is TRBJ1-1; 8 nucleotides agree with TRBD1. This CDR3 has 17 residues. J lost 0 bases, V lost 5 bases, and 11 bases had no gene match. Germline CDR1 is LNHDA and CDR2 is SQIVND (reference sequence). CDR3 nucleotide sequence: TGTGCCAGTAGTCCCGGGACAGGCGCCTTACTGAACACTGAAGCTTTCTTT. Amino acid sequence: CASSPGTGALLNTEAFF.

V and J are TRBV29-1 and TRBJ2-3; D gene ambiguous. V lost 6 bases to trimming and J lost 1 base, with 14 bases between them. This CDR3 spans 14 amino acids. The germline gives CDR1 SQVTM, CDR2 ANQGSEA. The CDR3 bases are TGCAGCGTGGTATATGGCGGAGGCACAGATACGCAGTATTTT. Encoded protein: CSVVYGGGTDTQYF.

The gene calls are TRBV2 and TRBJ2-1, with 7 bases fitting TRBD1. There are 14 residues in the CDR3. J lost 4 bases, V lost 6 bases, and 6 bases had no gene match. Germline loops: CDR1 SNHLY, CDR2 FYNNEI. CDR3 in amino acids: CASRMGQQYNEQFF. The CDR3 bases are TGTGCCAGCAGGATGGGACAGCAGTACAATGAGCAGTTCTTC.

The chain recombines TRBV30 with TRBJ1-5; 7 bases line up with TRBD1. With 3 bases clipped from V and 0 bases from J, the junction kept 11 bases outside the gene matches. The V gene's germline CDR1 is GTSNPN and CDR2 SVGIG (reference sequence). The CDR3 spans 17 residues. The CDR3 nucleotides are TGTGCCTGGAGCGCTGACAGGGTAGGAATTAGCAATCAGCCCCAGCATTTT. Protein product: CAWSADRVGISNQPQHF.

The V and J genes are TRBV5-1 and TRBJ1-2; TRBD1 matches at 8 bases. Germline-derived CDR1 and CDR2 are SGHRS and YFSETQ. The junction had 6 bases not matched to a gene; V was cut back by 0 bases and J by 8 bases. The CDR3 contains 14 residues. The CDR3 is CASSLGGDRTGYTF. CDR3 DNA: TGCGCCAGCAGCTTGGGAGGGGACAGGACGGGCTACACCTTC.

This sequence joins TRBV7-9 and TRBJ2-5; 8 bases agree with TRBD2. The CDR3 contains 15 residues. Unmatched junction bases numbered 7, after V lost 3 bases and J lost 4 bases. CDR1 is SEHNR and CDR2 is FQNEAQ in the germline V gene (reference sequence). The chain's CDR3 is CASSFRGGSGETQYF. Here the CDR3 DNA reads TGTGCCAGCAGCTTTCGGGGGGGCTCGGGAGAGACCCAGTACTTC.

The V call is TRBV7-9, the J call TRBJ1-1; a possible D gene is TRBD1 (5 bases). The length of the CDR3 is 15 residues. CDR1 and CDR2 from the germline V gene are SEHNR and FQNEAQ (reference sequence). V shed 6 bases and J shed 3 bases, with 17 bases lying between them. This CDR3 reads CASSDRALQDTEAFF. Here the CDR3 DNA reads TGTGCCAGCAGTGACCGGGCCTTACAGGACACTGAAGCTTTCTTT.

This clone was counted a single time. This chain uses TRBV5-1 with TRBJ2-1; a weak D match, TRBD2 (6 bases). The CDR3 totals 14 residues. Per germline, CDR1 SGHRS and CDR2 YFSETQ. With 0 bases removed from V and 6 bases from J, the gap between germline ends came to 10 bases. In DNA form, the CDR3 reads TGCGCCAGCAGCTTGGGCGGAGGGGTCAATGAGCAGTTCTTC. It specifies CASSLGGGVNEQFF.

CDR3 amino acids: CASSPLGVGGTEAFF. The CDR3 DNA follows: TGTGCCAGCAGCCCCCTAGGGGTGGGGGGCACTGAAGCTTTCTTT. The V call is TRBV9, the J call TRBJ1-1; D perhaps matches TRBD1 (5 bases). Germline lookup yields CDR1 SGDLS and CDR2 YYNGEE. V was shortened by 4 bases and J by 4 bases, with 17 bases between the two germline ends. The CDR3 consists of 15 residues.

The V call is TRBV5-1, the J call TRBJ1-1, with D possibly being TRBD1 (5 bases). Germline V gene sequence: CDR1 SGHRS, CDR2 YFSETQ. The germline V and J ends were trimmed by 2 bases and 3 bases, with 8 bases remaining between them. The CDR3 contains 13 residues. The chain's CDR3 is CASSFGADTEAFF. The CDR3 nucleotides read TGCGCCAGCAGCTTTGGGGCCGACACTGAAGCTTTCTTT.

The chain uses TRBV6-5 and TRBJ2-5, with D maybe TRBD1 (5 bases). V lost 0 bases and J 5 bases, leaving 13 bases between the germline ends. Germline V CDR1 and CDR2: MNHEY, SVGAGI. CDR3 length: 15 amino acids. This chain's CDR3 is CASSYSRSGWETQYF. CDR3 nucleotide sequence: TGTGCCAGCAGTTACTCGCGTTCAGGGTGGGAGACCCAGTACTTC.

J is TRBJ1-5 and V is TRBV28; perhaps TRBD1 as D (5 bases). The V gene's germline CDR1 is MDHEN and CDR2 SYDVKM. V gave up 7 bases and J gave up 6 bases, with 16 bases separating them. This CDR3 region has 14 residues. The CDR3 DNA is TGTGCCAGCAAGACCTCAGGGTTGGGTCAGCCCCAGCATTTT. Amino acids: CASKTSGLGQPQHF.

Concerning this clone itself: This likely reflects a read error, since a far larger clone is one base away. Other nucleotide sequences in the sample specify the same CDR3. The V gene is TRBV5-1, the J gene TRBJ2-7, with D possibly TRBD2 on 6 matching bases. Germline-derived CDR1 and CDR2 are SGHRS and YFSETQ. This CDR3 region has 14 residues. The V end lost 0 bases, the J end lost 5 bases, and 12 bases lay between the germline ends. The CDR3 region is CASSLEEGIHEQYF. CDR3 bases: TGCGCCAGCAGCTTGGAGGAGGGGATCCACGAGCAGTACTTC.